This TCR beta chain was identified during a study of cytotoxic CD8 clonotypes in ibrutinib-treated CLL. Study-level findings and limits: Treatment saw public clonotypes, which were uncommon, either contract or stay stable.

The planned depth of sequencing spanned 1 in 200,000 to 1 in 1 million T cells. Profiled with immunoSEQ multiplex PCR; TCRdb holds only in-frame clones, not every one. Of about 29,000 clones listed, about 70% are singletons. This clone was seen a few times. Its antigen is unknown. Cryopreserved PBMCs provided around 2 micrograms of genomic DNA for the TCR beta libraries. There are 12 residues in the CDR3. Trimming left V 7 bases short and J 3 bases short, with 6 bases between. Germline V lookup: CDR1 MNHEY, CDR2 SVGAGI. The sequences come from PBMCs, collected after 24 months of ibrutinib treatment. The sequence was collected from a human donor with chronic lymphocytic leukemia. The J gene is TRBJ2-2, the V gene TRBV6-5, with D hard to call. CDR3 coding DNA: TGTGCCAGCACATCGGACACCGGGGAGCTGTTTTTT. Translation gives CASTSDTGELFF.